This T cell receptor (beta chain) was sequenced for a study of blood T cells in healthy people across ages. Study results and caveats: Investigators viewed diversity estimates from one million T cells as underestimates, the study reported.

Germline values: CDR1 SGHRS, CDR2 YFSETQ. The CDR3 runs to 15 residues. J was trimmed by 2 bases and V by 6 bases; bases with no gene match: 8. Aged roughly 6 to 90, donors were systemically healthy Caucasians from Russia. A remark on this clonotype: Its target is unknown.

The second PCR ran roughly 7 to 12 cycles with a sample-barcoded 5' primer and J-beta primers. CDR3-containing paired-end reads numbered at least 3 million in each sample. TCRdb ran MiXCR on the 5' RACE reads and lists one entry per CDR3 protein. Of about 730,000 distinct CDR3 sequences listed, around 40% are singletons. V gene TRBV5-1 combines with J gene TRBJ2-5; 9 bases agree with TRBD1. The sequencing input was blood. The sequence came from a woman aged 60 to 75 in good health. The CDR3 DNA sequence: TGCGCCAGCACACCGGGACAGGGCCATCAAGAGACCCAGTACTTC. It codes for CASTPGQGHQETQYF.